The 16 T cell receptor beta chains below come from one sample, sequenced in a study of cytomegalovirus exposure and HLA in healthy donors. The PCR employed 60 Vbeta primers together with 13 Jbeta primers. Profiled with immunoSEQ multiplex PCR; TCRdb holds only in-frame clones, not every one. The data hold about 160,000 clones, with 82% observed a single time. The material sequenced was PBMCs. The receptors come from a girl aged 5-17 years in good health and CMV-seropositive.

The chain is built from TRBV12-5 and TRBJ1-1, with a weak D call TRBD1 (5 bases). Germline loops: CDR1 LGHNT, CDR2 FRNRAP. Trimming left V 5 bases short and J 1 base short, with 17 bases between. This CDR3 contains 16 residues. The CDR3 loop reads CASGPPGLGKNTEAFF. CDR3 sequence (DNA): TGTGCTAGTGGTCCACCGGGACTGGGTAAGAACACTGAAGCTTTCTTT. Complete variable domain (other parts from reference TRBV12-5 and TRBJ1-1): DARVTQTPRHKVTEMGQEVTMRCQPILGHNTVFWYRQTMMQGLELLAYFRNRAPLDDSGMPKDRFSAEMPDATLATLKIQPSEPRDSAVYFCASGPPGLGKNTEAFFGQGTRLTVV.

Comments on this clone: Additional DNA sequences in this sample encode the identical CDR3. CDR3 in amino acids: CASSLGQGLTKGTNEKLFF. The CDR3, as DNA: TGCGCCAGCAGCCTGGGACAGGGCCTTACCAAGGGGACTAATGAAAAACTGTTTTTT. This chain uses TRBV4-1 with TRBJ1-4; 9 nucleotides line up with TRBD1. This CDR3 comprises 19 residues. The germline CDR1 and CDR2 sequences are MGHRA and YSYEKL. V trimming: 4 bases; J trimming: 2 bases; junction bases outside the gene matches: 14.

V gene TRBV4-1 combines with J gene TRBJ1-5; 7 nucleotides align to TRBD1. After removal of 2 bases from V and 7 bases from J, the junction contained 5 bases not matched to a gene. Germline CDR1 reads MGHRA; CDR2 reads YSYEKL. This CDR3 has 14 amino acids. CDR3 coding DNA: TGCGCCAGCAGCCAAACAGGGGCCGGGCAGCCCCAGCATTTT. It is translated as CASSQTGAGQPQHF.

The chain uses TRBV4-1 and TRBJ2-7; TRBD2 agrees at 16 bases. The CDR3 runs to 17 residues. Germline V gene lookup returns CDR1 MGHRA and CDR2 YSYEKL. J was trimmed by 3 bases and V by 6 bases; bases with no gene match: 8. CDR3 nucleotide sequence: TGCGCCAGCAGTTTCGGGACTAGCGGGAGGGAATTCTACGAGCAGTACTTC. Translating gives CASSFGTSGREFYEQYF.

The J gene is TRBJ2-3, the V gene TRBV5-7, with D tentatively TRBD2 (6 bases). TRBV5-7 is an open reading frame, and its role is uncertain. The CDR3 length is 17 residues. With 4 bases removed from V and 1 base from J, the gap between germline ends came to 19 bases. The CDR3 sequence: CASSPREGGRGTDTQYF. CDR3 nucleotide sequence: TGTGCCAGCAGCCCGAGAGAGGGAGGACGGGGCACAGATACGCAGTATTTT.

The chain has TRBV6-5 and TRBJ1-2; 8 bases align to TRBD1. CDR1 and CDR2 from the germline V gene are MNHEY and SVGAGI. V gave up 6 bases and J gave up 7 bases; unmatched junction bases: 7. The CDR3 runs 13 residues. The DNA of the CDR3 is TGTGCCAGCAGGCGGACAGGGCGAGGTGGCTACACCTTC. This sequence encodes CASRRTGRGGYTF.

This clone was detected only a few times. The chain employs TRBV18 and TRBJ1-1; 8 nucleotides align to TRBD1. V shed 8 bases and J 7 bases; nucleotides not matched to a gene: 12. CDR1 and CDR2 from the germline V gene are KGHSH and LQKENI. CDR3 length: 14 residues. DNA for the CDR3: TGTGCCAGCCAGAACCGTCAGGGGGCGGGTGAAGCTTTCTTT. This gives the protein CASQNRQGAGEAFF. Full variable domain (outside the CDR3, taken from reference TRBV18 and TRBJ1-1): NAGVMQNPRHLVRRRGQEARLRCSPMKGHSHVYWYRQLPEEGLKFMVYLQKENIIDESGMPKERFSAEFPKEGPSILRIQQVVRGDSAAYFCASQNRQGAGEAFFGQGTRLTVV.

CDR3 amino acids: CSQRGWGGTGELFF. The CDR3 bases are TGCAGCCAACGGGGGTGGGGGGGCACCGGGGAGCTGTTTTTT. V gene TRBV29-1 combines with J gene TRBJ2-2; 7 bases map to TRBD2. Germline CDR1 SQVTM, CDR2 ANQGSEA. The J segment lost 4 bases and the V segment lost 8 bases, leaving 10 bases of the junction unmatched. This CDR3 comprises 14 residues.

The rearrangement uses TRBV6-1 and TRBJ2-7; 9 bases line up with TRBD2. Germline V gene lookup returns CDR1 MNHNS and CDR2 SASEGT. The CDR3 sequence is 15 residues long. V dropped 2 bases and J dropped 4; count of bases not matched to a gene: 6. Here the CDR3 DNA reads TGTGCCAGCAGTGAATGGGCGGGAGGGGGTTACGAGCAGTACTTC. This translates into CASSEWAGGGYEQYF.

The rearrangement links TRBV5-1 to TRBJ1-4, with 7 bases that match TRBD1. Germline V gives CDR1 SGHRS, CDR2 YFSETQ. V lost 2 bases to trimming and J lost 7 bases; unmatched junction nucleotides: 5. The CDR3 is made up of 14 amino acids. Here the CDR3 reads CASSFDRVPEKLFF. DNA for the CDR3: TGCGCCAGCAGCTTCGACAGGGTCCCTGAAAAACTGTTTTTT.

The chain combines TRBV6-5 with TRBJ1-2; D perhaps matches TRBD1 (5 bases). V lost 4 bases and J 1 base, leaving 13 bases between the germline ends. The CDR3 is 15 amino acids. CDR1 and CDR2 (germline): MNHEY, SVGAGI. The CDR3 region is CASSSGHGLNYGYTF. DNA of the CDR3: TGTGCCAGCAGTTCCGGACACGGCCTTAACTATGGCTACACCTTC.

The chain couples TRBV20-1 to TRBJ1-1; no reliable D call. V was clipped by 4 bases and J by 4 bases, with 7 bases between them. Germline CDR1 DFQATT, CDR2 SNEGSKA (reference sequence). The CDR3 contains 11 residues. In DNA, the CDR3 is TGCAGTGCTATTCTACTCACTGAAGCTTTCTTT. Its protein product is CSAILLTEAFF.

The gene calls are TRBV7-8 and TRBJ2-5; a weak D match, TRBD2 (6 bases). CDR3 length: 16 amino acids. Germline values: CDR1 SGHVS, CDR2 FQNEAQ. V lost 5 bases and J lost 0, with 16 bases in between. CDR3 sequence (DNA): TGTGCCAGCAGCCTCGGGGGACTCACGTACCAAGAGACCCAGTACTTC. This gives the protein CASSLGGLTYQETQYF. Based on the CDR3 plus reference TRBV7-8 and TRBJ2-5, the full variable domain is GAGVSQSPRYKVAKRGQDVALRCDPISGHVSLFWYQQALGQGPEFLTYFQNEAQLDKSGLPSDRFFAERPEGSVSTLKIQRTQQEDSAVYLCASSLGGLTYQETQYFGPGTRLLVL.

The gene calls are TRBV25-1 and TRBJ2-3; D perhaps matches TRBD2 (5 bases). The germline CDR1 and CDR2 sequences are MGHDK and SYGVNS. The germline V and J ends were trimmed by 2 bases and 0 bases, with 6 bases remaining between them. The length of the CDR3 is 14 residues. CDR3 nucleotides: TGTGCCAGCAGTGAAGGACTTAGCACAGATACGCAGTATTTT. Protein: CASSEGLSTDTQYF.

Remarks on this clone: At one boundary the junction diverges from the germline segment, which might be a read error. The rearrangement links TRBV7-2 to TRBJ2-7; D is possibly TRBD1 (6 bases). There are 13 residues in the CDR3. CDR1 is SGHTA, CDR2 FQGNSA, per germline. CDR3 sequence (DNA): TGTGTCAGCAGCTTAGAGAGGGGGTACGAGCAGTACTTC. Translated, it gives CVSSLERGYEQYF. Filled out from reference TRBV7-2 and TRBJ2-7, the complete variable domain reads GAGVSQSPSNKVTEKGKDVELRCDPISGHTALYWYRQSLGQGLEFLIYFQGNSAPDKSGLPSDRFSAERTGGSVSTLTIQRTQQEDSAVYLCVSSLERGYEQYFGPGTRLTVT.

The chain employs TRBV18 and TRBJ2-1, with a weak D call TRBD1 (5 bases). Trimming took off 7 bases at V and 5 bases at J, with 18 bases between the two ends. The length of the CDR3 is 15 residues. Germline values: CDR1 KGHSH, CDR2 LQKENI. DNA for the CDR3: TGTGCCAGCTACGAACAGGACGTTGGGAACAATGAGCAGTTCTTC. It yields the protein CASYEQDVGNNEQFF.